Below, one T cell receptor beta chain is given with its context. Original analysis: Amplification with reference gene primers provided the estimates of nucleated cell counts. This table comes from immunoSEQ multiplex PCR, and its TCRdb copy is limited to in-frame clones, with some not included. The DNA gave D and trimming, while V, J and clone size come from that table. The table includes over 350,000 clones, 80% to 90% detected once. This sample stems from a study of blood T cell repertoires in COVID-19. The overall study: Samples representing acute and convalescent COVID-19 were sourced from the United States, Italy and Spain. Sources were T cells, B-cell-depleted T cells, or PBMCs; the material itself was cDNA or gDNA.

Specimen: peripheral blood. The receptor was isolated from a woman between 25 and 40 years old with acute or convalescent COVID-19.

Written as DNA, the CDR3 is TGTGCCAGCAGCTTGATGGGTGGGGGACTGTACCAAGAGACCCAGTACTTC. This sequence encodes CASSLMGGGLYQETQYF. The rearrangement joins TRBV5-5 to TRBJ2-5, with D maybe TRBD2 (6 bases). The CDR3 is 17 residues long. With 1 base removed from V and 0 bases from J, the gap between germline ends came to 16 bases. Germline loops: CDR1 SGHKS, CDR2 YYEKEE (reference sequence). Full variable domain (outside the CDR3, taken from reference TRBV5-5 and TRBJ2-5): DAGVTQSPTHLIKTRGQQVTLRCSPISGHKSVSWYQQVLGQGPQFIFQYYEKEERGRGNFPDRFSARQFPNYSSELNVNALLLGDSALYLCASSLMGGGLYQETQYFGPGTRLLVL.